The 21 T cell receptor beta chains below were found in one sample sequenced in a study of shared clonotypes between healthy human individuals. Clones were read by immunoSEQ multiplex PCR, and TCRdb kept only the in-frame ones, dropping some. The sample records around 2,100,000 clones, about 95% being singletons. The naive CD8 population came from CD45RO-negative cells selected for CCR7, without terminally differentiated effector memory CD45RA+ cells. Sequencing was carried out using naive CD8+ T cells sorted from blood. The source of these receptors is a man aged 18-30 years in good health.

The chain recombines TRBV4-1 with TRBJ2-7, with D possibly being TRBD1 or TRBD2 (5 bases each). Germline V gene lookup returns CDR1 MGHRA and CDR2 YSYEKL. V was trimmed by 5 bases and J by 2 bases, leaving 16 bases between them. The length of the CDR3 is 15 residues. The chain's CDR3 is CASSSRDGTAYEQYF. CDR3 sequence (DNA): TGCGCCAGCAGCTCGAGGGACGGAACAGCCTACGAGCAGTACTTC.

A single count supports this clone. J is TRBJ2-3 and V is TRBV27, with 9 positions matching TRBD2. V lost 7 bases to trimming and J lost 3 bases; unmatched junction nucleotides: 32. The V gene's germline CDR1 is MNHEY and CDR2 SMNVEV (reference sequence). CDR3 length: 23 residues. The CDR3 sequence is CASTHYRASGEEAISLGTDTQYF. In nucleotides, the CDR3 is TGTGCCAGCACCCATTACAGGGCTAGCGGGGAAGAAGCGATTTCCCTTGGGACAGATACGCAGTATTTT.

The chain links TRBV6-5 to TRBJ1-1; D is uncertain. Germline CDR1 reads MNHEY; CDR2 reads SVGAGI. The CDR3 runs 13 residues. The V and J ends lost 2 bases and 8 bases respectively, with 12 bases between them. CDR3 sequence: CASSYNRGAEAFF. DNA of the CDR3: TGTGCCAGCAGTTACAACCGGGGAGCCGAAGCTTTCTTT.

The gene calls are TRBV4-3 and TRBJ1-1; the D is unclear. CDR3 length: 13 residues. Trimming stripped 10 bases from V and 2 bases from J, with 14 bases between. CDR1 and CDR2 (germline): LGHNA, YSLEER. The CDR3 DNA reads TGCGCCAATGACCGAGGGTCAAACACTGAAGCTTTCTTT. Translating gives CANDRGSNTEAFF.

The V gene is TRBV5-1, the J gene TRBJ2-3; tentative D call: TRBD1 (6 bases). CDR3 size: 17 residues. The germline CDR1 and CDR2 sequences are SGHRS and YFSETQ. With 2 bases removed from V and 4 bases from J, the gap between germline ends came to 20 bases. CDR3 nucleotides: TGCGCCAGCAGCTTAGAGGGACACTCGGTCGTCGCAGATACGCAGTATTTT. It is translated as CASSLEGHSVVADTQYF. Looking up the rest from reference TRBV5-1 and TRBJ2-3 gives the full variable domain: KAGVTQTPRYLIKTRGQQVTLSCSPISGHRSVSWYQQTPGQGLQFLFEYFSETQRNKGNFPGRFSGRQFSNSRSEMNVSTLELGDSALYLCASSLEGHSVVADTQYFGPGTRLTVL.

The rearrangement uses TRBV29-1 and TRBJ1-2; no firm D call. V was clipped by 0 bases and J by 6 bases, with 8 bases between them. CDR1 is SQVTM, CDR2 ANQGSEA, per germline. This CDR3 is built from 12 residues. CDR3 loop: CSVEEGTDGYTF. The CDR3 nucleotides are TGCAGCGTTGAAGAAGGAACTGATGGCTACACCTTC.

This clone appeared once. This chain joins TRBV30 and TRBJ2-7; D gene uncertain. Germline CDR1 reads GTSNPN; CDR2 reads SVGIG (reference sequence). This CDR3 contains 13 residues. With 1 base removed from V and 6 bases from J, the gap between germline ends came to 13 bases. The CDR3 DNA follows: TGTGCCTGGAGTGAGGGTCCTAGAGTCGAGCAGTACTTC. Protein: CAWSEGPRVEQYF.

The chain has TRBV19 and TRBJ1-3; tentative D call: TRBD1 (5 bases). The germline CDR1 and CDR2 sequences are LNHDA and SQIVND (reference sequence). The CDR3 covers 15 residues. The V gene lost 7 bases and the J gene lost 0 bases, with 13 bases spanning the gap. CDR3 sequence reads: CASTPDSSSGNTIYF. DNA of the CDR3: TGTGCCAGTACCCCTGACAGTTCCTCTGGAAACACCATATATTTT.

The chain carries TRBV11-2 and TRBJ2-7; D perhaps matches TRBD1 (6 bases). Germline CDR1 reads SGHAT; CDR2 reads FQNNGV. The CDR3 covers 14 residues. The V gene lost 1 base and the J gene lost 4 bases, with 11 bases spanning the gap. CDR3 bases: TGTGCCAGCAGCTTAGTTGAGGGGGAGTACGAGCAGTACTTC. Translation: CASSLVEGEYEQYF. The variable domain in full, with the rest retrieved from reference TRBV11-2 and TRBJ2-7, is EAGVAQSPRYKIIEKRQSVAFWCNPISGHATLYWYQQILGQGPKLLIQFQNNGVVDDSQLPKDRFSAERLKGVDSTLKIQPAKLEDSAVYLCASSLVEGEYEQYFGPGTRLTVT.

The chain uses TRBV7-9 and TRBJ2-1, with 11 bases matching TRBD2. Trimming at V came to 7 bases and at J to 8 bases, leaving 10 bases not matched to a gene. This CDR3 region has 15 residues. In germline, CDR1 is SEHNR, CDR2 FQNEAQ (reference sequence). The CDR3 loop is CASTNEGLADHEQFF. CDR3 sequence (DNA): TGTGCCAGCACTAATGAGGGACTAGCGGACCATGAGCAGTTCTTC.

The chain is built from TRBV27 and TRBJ1-5; weak D call: TRBD1 (6 bases). The CDR3 contains 14 residues. Germline V gene data show CDR1 as MNHEY and CDR2 as SMNVEV (reference sequence). V gave up 5 bases and J gave up 7 bases, with 15 bases separating them. The CDR3 coding sequence is TGTGCCAGCAGTCCTCAGGGGCCGCGGCAGCCCCAGCATTTT. Its protein product is CASSPQGPRQPQHF.

This chain joins TRBV7-8 and TRBJ2-7; no clear D. Trimming left V 3 bases short and J 7 bases short, with 10 bases between. The CDR3 contains 12 residues. Germline loops: CDR1 SGHVS, CDR2 FQNEAQ. The CDR3 coding sequence is TGTGCCAGCAGCTTCATCCGTGGAGAGCAGTACTTC. This codes for CASSFIRGEQYF.

This chain links TRBV28 with TRBJ1-3; D unclear. Looked up from germline, CDR1 is MDHEN and CDR2 is SYDVKM. V lost 5 bases to trimming and J lost 0 bases, with 11 bases between them. The CDR3 consists of 15 residues. In DNA form, the CDR3 reads TGTGCCAGCAGTCCCTATAAAACCTCTGGAAACACCATATATTTT. It specifies CASSPYKTSGNTIYF. The variable domain in full, completed from reference TRBV28 and TRBJ1-3, reads DVKVTQSSRYLVKRTGEKVFLECVQDMDHENMFWYRQDPGLGLRLIYFSYDVKMKEKGDIPEGYSVSREKKERFSLILESASTNQTSMYLCASSPYKTSGNTIYFGEGSWLTVV.

The rearrangement links TRBV27 to TRBJ2-5, with D perhaps matching TRBD2 (5 bases). This CDR3 contains 15 residues. The ends were cut back, 5 bases at V and 2 bases at J, with 15 bases in the middle. Germline values: CDR1 MNHEY, CDR2 SMNVEV (reference sequence). Here the CDR3 reads CASSLSVPVQETQYF. CDR3 DNA sequence: TGTGCCAGCAGTCTTAGCGTCCCAGTTCAAGAGACCCAGTACTTC.

The chain recombines TRBV19 with TRBJ2-7; D call uncertain. Germline V gene data show CDR1 as LNHDA and CDR2 as SQIVND (reference sequence). The ends were cut back, 5 bases at V and 4 bases at J, with 12 bases in the middle. The CDR3 contains 13 residues. CDR3 loop: CASSSHIGYEQYF. The CDR3 nucleotides read TGTGCCAGTAGTTCGCACATTGGGTACGAGCAGTACTTC.

This clone turned up a few times. This sample includes further DNA sequences coding for the same CDR3. The V and J genes are TRBV4-1 and TRBJ1-2, with D uncertain. CDR1 and CDR2 from the germline V gene are MGHRA and YSYEKL. V was shortened by 0 bases and J by 0 bases, with 5 bases between the two germline ends. The CDR3 totals 14 residues. DNA of the CDR3: TGCGCCAGCAGCCAAGATCCAGCTAACTATGGCTACACCTTC. Translating it yields CASSQDPANYGYTF.

Only one count was recorded for this clone. Here the CDR3 DNA reads TGTGCCAGCAGCAGTTGGGGGCAGGAGGAACTTACGCAGTATTTT. This translates into CASSSWGQEELTQYF. This chain joins TRBV11-2 and TRBJ2-3, with D possibly TRBD1 on 6 matching bases. The CDR3 is made up of 15 amino acids. Germline-derived CDR1 and CDR2 are SGHAT and FQNNGV. V was trimmed by 5 bases and J by 8 bases, leaving 20 bases between them.

CDR3 amino acids: CASSQDRASGNNEQFF. CDR3 nucleotides: TGTGCCAGCAGCCAAGATAGGGCTAGCGGAAACAATGAGCAGTTCTTC. The chain carries TRBV4-2 and TRBJ2-1; 7 positions agree with TRBD2. This CDR3 comprises 16 residues. Trimming at V came to 0 bases and at J to 5 bases, leaving 7 bases not matched to a gene. Germline V gene data show CDR1 as LGHNA and CDR2 as YNFKEQ.

V is TRBV13 and J is TRBJ2-1, with a weak D call TRBD1 (5 bases). This CDR3 is built from 14 residues. Trimming took off 1 base at V and 8 bases at J, with 12 bases between the two ends. The germline CDR1 and CDR2 sequences are PRHDT and FYEKMQ (reference sequence). The CDR3 DNA follows: TGTGCCAGCAGCTTAGTGCAGGGTGGACATGAGCAGTTCTTC. The encoded protein is CASSLVQGGHEQFF.

V and J are TRBV4-1 and TRBJ1-5, with D hard to call. Trimming stripped 0 bases from V and 11 bases from J, with 14 bases between. CDR3 length: 14 amino acids. The germline CDR1 and CDR2 sequences are MGHRA and YSYEKL. The chain's CDR3 is CASSQEGGTSTQHF. CDR3 nucleotide sequence: TGCGCCAGCAGCCAAGAAGGAGGTACTTCTACCCAGCATTTT.

The rearrangement uses TRBV6-6 and TRBJ2-7; 8 bases align to TRBD1. CDR3 length equals 13 residues. Germline assignment: CDR1 MNHNY and CDR2 SVGAGI (reference sequence). Germline trimming cut 7 bases from V and 7 bases from J; bases unmatched to any gene: 9. In nucleotides, the CDR3 is TGTGCCAGCACGGACAGGGTTCTTTCGGAGCAGTACTTC. Its protein product is CASTDRVLSEQYF.